The rows below give T cell receptor beta chains drawn from one sample of a study of T cell changes during pregnancy in multiple sclerosis. The method was immunoSEQ multiplex PCR; TCRdb's version includes in-frame clones alone and lacks a portion of them. Of just under 80,000 clones listed, approximately 92% were seen once; the top ten hold approximately 0.93%. The sequences come from peripheral blood, collected in the first trimester of pregnancy. These receptors were collected from a female donor with multiple sclerosis, enrolled in a pregnancy study. CDR3s include the opening cysteine and the closing phenylalanine or tryptophan.

v_call	cdr3_aa
TRBV7-3	CASSLKRGGGYTF
TRBV6-1	CASSANIGDSLNQPQHF
TRBV4-2	CASSQDRYTDTQYF
TRBV2	CASISERGEGETQYF
TRBV5-4	CASSPFSTDTQYF
TRBV11-3	CASSYGQGNTIYF
TRBV27	CASSYILRTDRGTQYF
TRBV18	CASSPFDTVDEQYF
TRBV28	CASSTTAGEQYF
TRBV15	CATKREGNTGELFF
TRBV7-8	CASSLFFSGEGNTGELFF
TRBV6-5	CASITTGLAEAFF
TRBV5-4	CASSWRGTDPYEQYF
TRBV6-6	CASMTGTGEEKLFF
TRBV7-9	CASSLGQGILDNQPQHF
TRBV7-9	CASSLSGVSNQPQHF
TRBV27	CASSLWGGSPYNEQFF
TRBV7-3	CASSSGTGGNQPQHF
TRBV4-1	CASSQDLVAADTQYF
TRBV10-3	CAISLDRGHYEQYF
TRBV7-9	CASSLGGSGNTIYF
TRBV5-1	CASTSGGHLLGTDTQYF
TRBV7-3	CASSLGGTDTQYF
TRBV4-1	CASSLLIAGAHEQYF
TRBV2	CASKNMLGEKLFF
TRBV28	CASSYRVPNEKLFF
TRBV25-1	CASSLGQGNEKLFF
TRBV19	CASRKKTGQGGYYGYTF
TRBV4-3	CASSPRTGGPYEQYF
TRBV2	CASTSETTNTEAFF
TRBV27	CASSSGLAGGDEQFF
TRBV7-2	CASSLGHVGTYEQYF
TRBV5-1	CASSPLPGQGLNTEAFF
TRBV4-1	CASSQDRGLSYEQYF
TRBV29-1	CSVEQGPYTF
TRBV7-2	CASSFGTAGPSTQYF
TRBV18	CASSLKEETQYF
TRBV10-3	CAIRSRVEETQYF
TRBV20-1	CSARAPQQFF
TRBV4-2	CASSQDLRGGRSEAFF
TRBV18	CASSLQLGTASTDTQYF
TRBV28	CAGSRRTGGLYGYTF
TRBV7-8	CASSPWVETGSEKLFF
TRBV13	CASSGGGLSYEQYF
TRBV20-1	CSGNGGSGYTF
TRBV18	CASSPDTLRNTIYF
TRBV5-1	CASSLSRTSGEMADTQYF
TRBV27	CASSLDLRQGAGELFF
TRBV12-5	CASGFTGGWPSEAFF
TRBV7-2	CASSSSNYGYTF
TRBV5-5	CASRSEVRIDHEQYF
TRBV5-1	CASSRAGEPQETQYF
TRBV9	CANQNSREDLGSYNEQFF
TRBV28	CASSIAGGGETQYF
TRBV19	CASSTWTADEKLFF